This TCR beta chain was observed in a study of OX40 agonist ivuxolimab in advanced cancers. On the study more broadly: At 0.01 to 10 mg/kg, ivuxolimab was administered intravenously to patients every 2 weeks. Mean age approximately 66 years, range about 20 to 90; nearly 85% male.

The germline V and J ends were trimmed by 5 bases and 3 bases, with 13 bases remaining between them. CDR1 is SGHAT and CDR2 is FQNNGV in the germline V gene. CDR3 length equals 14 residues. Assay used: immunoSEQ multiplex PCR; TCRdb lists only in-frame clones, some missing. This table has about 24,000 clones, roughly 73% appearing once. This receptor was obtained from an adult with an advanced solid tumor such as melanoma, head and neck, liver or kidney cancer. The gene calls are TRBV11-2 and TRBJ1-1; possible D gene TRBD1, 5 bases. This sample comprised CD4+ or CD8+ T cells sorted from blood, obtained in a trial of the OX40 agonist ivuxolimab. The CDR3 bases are TGTGCCAGCAGCGCCCCGCTAGGGGACACTGAAGCTTTCTTT. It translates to CASSAPLGDTEAFF.